This section outlines one TCR beta chain sequence together with its context. Germline values: CDR1 GTSNPN, CDR2 SVGIG (reference sequence). Germline trimming cut 1 base from V and 3 bases from J; bases unmatched to any gene: 5. The CDR3 spans 15 residues. This entry is derived from a study of blood T cell repertoires in COVID-19. Whole-study context: COVID-19 samples collected from the United States, Italy and Spain covered acute and convalescent phases. The cDNA or gDNA used as material had been derived from T cells, B-cell-depleted T cells, or PBMCs.

The method was immunoSEQ multiplex PCR; TCRdb's version includes in-frame clones alone and lacks a portion of them. The sample carries about 250,000 clones, 88% recorded once. This chain uses TRBV30 with TRBJ2-3; TRBD2 matches 9 bases. The TCR originated in a woman in her twenties or thirties with acute or convalescent COVID-19. Sequenced: peripheral blood. This chain's CDR3 is CAWSDRLAGTDTQYF. The CDR3 coding sequence is TGTGCCTGGAGTGACCGCCTAGCGGGAACAGATACGCAGTATTTT. Combining the CDR3 with reference TRBV30 and TRBJ2-3 gives the whole variable domain SQTIHQWPATLVQPVGSPLSLECTVEGTSNPNLYWYRQAAGRGLQLLFYSVGIGQISSEVPQNLSASRPQDRQFILSSKKLLLSDSGFYLCAWSDRLAGTDTQYFGPGTRLTVL.